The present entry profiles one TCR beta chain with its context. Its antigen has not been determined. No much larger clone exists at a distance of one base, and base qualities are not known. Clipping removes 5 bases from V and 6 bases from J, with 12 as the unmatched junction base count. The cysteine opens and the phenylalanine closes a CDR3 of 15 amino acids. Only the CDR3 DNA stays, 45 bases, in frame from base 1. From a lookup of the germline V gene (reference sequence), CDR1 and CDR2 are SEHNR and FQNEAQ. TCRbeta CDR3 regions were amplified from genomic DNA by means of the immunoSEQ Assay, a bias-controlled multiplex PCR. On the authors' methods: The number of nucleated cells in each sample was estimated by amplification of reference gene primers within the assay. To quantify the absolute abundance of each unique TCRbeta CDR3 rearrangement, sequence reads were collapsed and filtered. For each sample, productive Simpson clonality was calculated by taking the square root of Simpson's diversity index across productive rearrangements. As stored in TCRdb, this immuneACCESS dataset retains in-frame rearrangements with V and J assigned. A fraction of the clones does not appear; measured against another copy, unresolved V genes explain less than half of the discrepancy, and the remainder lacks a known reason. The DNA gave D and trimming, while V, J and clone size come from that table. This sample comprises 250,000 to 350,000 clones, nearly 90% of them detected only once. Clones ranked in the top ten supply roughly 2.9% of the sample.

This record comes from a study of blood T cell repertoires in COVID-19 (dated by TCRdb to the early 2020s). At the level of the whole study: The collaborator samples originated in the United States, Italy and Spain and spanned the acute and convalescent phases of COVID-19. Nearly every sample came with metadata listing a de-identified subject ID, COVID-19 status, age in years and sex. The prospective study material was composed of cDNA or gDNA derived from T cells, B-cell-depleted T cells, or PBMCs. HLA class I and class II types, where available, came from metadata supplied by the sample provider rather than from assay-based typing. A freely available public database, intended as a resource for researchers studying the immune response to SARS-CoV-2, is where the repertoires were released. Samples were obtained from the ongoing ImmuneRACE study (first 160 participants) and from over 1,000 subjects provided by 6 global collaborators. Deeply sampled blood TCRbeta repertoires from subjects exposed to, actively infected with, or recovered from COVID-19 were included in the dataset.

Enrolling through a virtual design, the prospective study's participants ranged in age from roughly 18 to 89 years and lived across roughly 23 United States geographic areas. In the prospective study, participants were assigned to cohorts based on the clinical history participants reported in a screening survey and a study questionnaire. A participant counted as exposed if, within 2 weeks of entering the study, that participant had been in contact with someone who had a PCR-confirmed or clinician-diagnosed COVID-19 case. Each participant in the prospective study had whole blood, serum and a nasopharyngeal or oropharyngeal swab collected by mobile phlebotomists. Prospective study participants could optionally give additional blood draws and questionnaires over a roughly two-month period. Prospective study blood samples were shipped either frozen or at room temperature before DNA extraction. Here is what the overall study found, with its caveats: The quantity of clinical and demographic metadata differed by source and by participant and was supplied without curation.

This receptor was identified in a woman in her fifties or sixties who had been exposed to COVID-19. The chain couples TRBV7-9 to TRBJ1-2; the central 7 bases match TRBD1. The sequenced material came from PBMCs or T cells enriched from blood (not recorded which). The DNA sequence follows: TGTGCCAGCAGCAGTGCACGGGACAGTTATAATGGCTACACCTTC. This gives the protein CASSSARDSYNGYTF. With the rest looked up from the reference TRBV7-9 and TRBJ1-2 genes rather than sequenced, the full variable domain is DTGVSQNPRHKITKRGQNVTFRCDPISEHNRLYWYRQTLGQGPEFLTYFQNEAQLEKSRLLSDRFSAERPKGSFSTLEIQRTEQGDSAMYLCASSSARDSYNGYTFGSGTRLTVV.